The clone carrying this TCR beta chain was detected ten times or more. No antigen is known for it. TCRdb re-called the 5' RACE reads with MiXCR, one entry per CDR3 protein. The table has around 40,000 distinct CDR3 sequences, around 2.9% seen once. This sample was included in a study of CD8 T cells in ankylosing spondylitis. General observations from the study: The study looked at matched synovial fluid samples from ankylosing spondylitis patients. Disease-linked clones were reported to be significantly enriched there. For ankylosing spondylitis blood, a TCR beta motif of seven to nine highly homologous variants appeared characteristic. Past studies reported some motif variants in reactive arthritis synovial fluid and blood.

The TCR originated in a male donor with ankylosing spondylitis or in good health (not recorded which). The sequenced sample was blood, either unsorted or a sorted T cell fraction (not recorded which).

CDR3 sequence reads: CASSVDGTLTYEQYF. In nucleotides, the CDR3 is TGTGCCAGCAGCGTAGATGGGACGCTTACCTACGAGCAGTACTTC. The chain recombines TRBV9 with TRBJ2-7; tentatively, D is TRBD1 or TRBD2 (5 bases each). Germline lookup yields CDR1 SGDLS and CDR2 YYNGEE. This CDR3 contains 15 residues. V was cut by 0 bases and J by 2 bases, with 12 bases left in between.